This T cell receptor (beta chain) was obtained from a study of molecular identifiers for immune sequencing clone quantification. The J segment lost 5 bases and the V segment lost 5 bases, leaving 5 bases of the junction unmatched. This CDR3 comprises 13 residues. Germline loops: CDR1 SGHAT, CDR2 FQNNGV. MiXCR, run by TCRdb on the PCR reads, gives a single entry per CDR3 protein. The data show tens of thousands of distinct CDR3 sequences, 24% seen once. In this sample, this clonotype turned up many times. The genes are TRBV11-2 and TRBJ2-7, with 8 bases that match TRBD1. Sequenced: naive CD8+ T cells from blood, with Jurkat cell RNA spiked in. Subset of the sample: FACS-sorted CD8+CD4-CCR7+CD45RA+ naive T cells. This receptor was obtained from a human donor in good health. Some libraries in this study had Jurkat cell RNA spiked in. The DNA for the CDR3 is TGTGCCAGCAGCCGGACAGGGTCGAACGAGCAGTACTTC. Protein: CASSRTGSNEQYF.